Listed below are T cell receptor beta chains from one sample, sequenced in a study of cytomegalovirus exposure and HLA in healthy donors. Here immunoSEQ multiplex PCR was the method, and the copy in TCRdb shows in-frame clones only, minus some. The sample has about 180,000 clones; more than 60% are singletons. Sequences were obtained from PBMCs. Source of these receptors: a woman aged 55-70 years in good health and CMV-seropositive. Each CDR3 is given with its conserved first and last residue. The D gene is left open where the match is weak. A row's size may be missing; if present it is once, few, many or a size class.

CDR3 length	V gene	J gene	clone size	D gene	CDR3 DNA	CDR3 protein
15	TRBV6-6	TRBJ1-1	.	.	TGTGCCAGCAGTTACTCCTTTGACAGGAACACTGAAGCTTTCTTT	CASSYSFDRNTEAFF
13	TRBV30	TRBJ1-1	.	.	TGTGCCTGGAGTCCGATGCGGAACACTGAAGCTTTCTTT	CAWSPMRNTEAFF
13	TRBV28	TRBJ2-5	.	.	TGTGCCAGCGCAATGACAGTAACAGAGACCCAGTACTTC	CASAMTVTETQYF
14	TRBV19	TRBJ2-7	.	TRBD1	TGTGCCAGTAGTATTGGTCAGGGGGCTGGCGAGCAGTACTTC	CASSIGQGAGEQYF
15	TRBV7-2	TRBJ2-2	once	.	TGTGCCAGCAGTTATGACAGTCCCCATGCCGGGGAGCTGTTTTTT	CASSYDSPHAGELFF
14	TRBV6-5	TRBJ2-2	once	TRBD1	TGTGCCAGCAGTTTTGGACAGGGCCCCGGGGAGCTGTTTTTT	CASSFGQGPGELFF
17	TRBV10-3	TRBJ2-1	.	TRBD1	TGTGCCATCAAACCGGGACAGGGGGGCGCAGGGTACAATGAGCAGTTCTTC	CAIKPGQGGAGYNEQFF
12	TRBV28	TRBJ1-1	.	.	TGTGCCAGCATGGTAAGCAACACTGAAGCTTTCTTT	CASMVSNTEAFF
18	TRBV4-3	TRBJ2-7	.	TRBD1	TGCGCCAGCAGCCAAGATCATTCACCCCAGACAGGGGAAAAGGAGCAGTACTTC	CASSQDHSPQTGEKEQYF
17	TRBV12-5	TRBJ1-6	.	TRBD1	TGTGCTAGTGGTTCGGGGACAGGGGGCGACTATAATTCACCCCTCCACTTT	CASGSGTGGDYNSPLHF
15	TRBV7-8	TRBJ1-3	.	.	TGTGCCAGCAGTCGAGTGGGGGGTGTCTCCGACACCATATATTTT	CASSRVGGVSDTIYF
15	TRBV7-3	TRBJ2-2	.	TRBD1	TGTGCCAGCAGGAAACAGGGGGGGAACACCGGGGAGCTGTTTTTT	CASRKQGGNTGELFF
14	TRBV7-8	TRBJ2-3	once	.	TGTGCCAGCAGCTTTGACAAGAGCACAGATACGCAGTATTTT	CASSFDKSTDTQYF
13	TRBV6-5	TRBJ1-2	.	.	TGTGCCAGCGCCCTACAGGGCTCCTATGGCTACACCTTC	CASALQGSYGYTF
14	TRBV2	TRBJ2-5	.	TRBD2	TGTGCCAGCACTGCGGGACTAGCGGCTAGTCTCGGTCACTTC	CASTAGLAASLGHF
16	TRBV7-3	TRBJ2-2	.	TRBD1	TGTGCCAGCAGCCCAGTGGACAGGGCTGACACCGGGGAGCTGTTTTTT	CASSPVDRADTGELFF
14	TRBV29-1	TRBJ1-3	.	.	TGCAGCGCCGAGATAGGGAGAACCGGAAACACCATATATTTT	CSAEIGRTGNTIYF
13	TRBV6-1	TRBJ2-7	few	TRBD2	TGTGCCAGCATGAAGCGGGGGAGCTACGAGCAGTACTTC	CASMKRGSYEQYF
14	TRBV28	TRBJ1-5	.	.	TGTGCCAGCAGGTTAGGGGGGAGCAATCAGCCCCAGCATTTT	CASRLGGSNQPQHF
13	TRBV2	TRBJ1-1	.	.	TGTGCCAGCATTCTACGGGGGAGCACTGAAGCTTTCTTT	CASILRGSTEAFF
15	TRBV30	TRBJ1-1	few	TRBD1	TGTGCCTGGAGTCCATCGACAGGGCCTTTAACTGAAGCTTTCTTT	CAWSPSTGPLTEAFF
14	TRBV25-1	TRBJ1-3	once	.	TGTGCCAGCAGTGTGACTAGTGCTGGAAACACCATATATTTT	CASSVTSAGNTIYF
14	TRBV6-5	TRBJ1-1	few	.	TGTGCCAGCAGTTACTCCCTTGAGGGCGCTGAAGCTTTCTTT	CASSYSLEGAEAFF
12	TRBV7-6	TRBJ1-2	once	.	TGTGCCAGCCGCAGGGTGCAACCTGGCTACACCTTC	CASRRVQPGYTF
12	TRBV7-8	TRBJ1-6	.	.	TGTGCCGGCGGGACTATAAATTCACCCCTCCACTTT	CAGGTINSPLHF
14	TRBV7-9	TRBJ1-2	few	TRBD1	TGTGCCAGCAGCTTGGGACAGGGGAATACTGGCTACACCTTC	CASSLGQGNTGYTF
14	TRBV18	TRBJ2-6	.	.	TGTGCCAGCTCACCACAGGGGGGGGCCAACGTCCTGACTTTC	CASSPQGGANVLTF
14	TRBV6-1	TRBJ1-1	.	.	TGTGCCAGCACCCGAAGGGGGATGAACACTGAAGCTTTCTTT	CASTRRGMNTEAFF
15	TRBV2	TRBJ2-6	.	.	TGTGCCAGCAGTGAAAGCGCCTCTGGGGCCAACGTCCTGACTTTC	CASSESASGANVLTF
17	TRBV28	TRBJ2-5	.	TRBD1	TGTGCCAGCAGTTCACGGACAGGGGGTGGTCGTCAAGAGACCCAGTACTTC	CASSSRTGGGRQETQYF
14	TRBV27	TRBJ2-7	.	.	TGTGCCAGCAGACCGGGACACCTCTCCTACGAGCAGTACTTC	CASRPGHLSYEQYF
16	TRBV9	TRBJ2-1	once	.	TGTGCCAGCAGCGTAGGCGGCGGGGTCTCCTACAATGAGCAGTTCTTC	CASSVGGGVSYNEQFF
15	TRBV6-1	TRBJ2-2	.	TRBD2	TGTGCCAGCACCACGGGAGGGGCAGGAACCGGGGAGCTGTTTTTT	CASTTGGAGTGELFF
15	TRBV6-6	TRBJ2-5	.	.	TGTGCCAGCAGTCTAGGGGGGGAGCTGGGGGAGACCCAGTACTTC	CASSLGGELGETQYF
15	TRBV5-1	TRBJ2-3	once	.	TGCGCCAGCAGCTCGGGGGTAGGGAGCCCAGATACGCAGTATTTT	CASSSGVGSPDTQYF
17	TRBV28	TRBJ2-7	.	TRBD2	TGTGCCAGCAGTTTAATGGCTAGCGGGGTTCGAGGGGACGAGCAGTACTTC	CASSLMASGVRGDEQYF
16	TRBV19	TRBJ2-2	.	TRBD2	TGTGCCAGTAAGATAGGGAGCGGGAGGGTGAACGGGGAGCTGTTTTTT	CASKIGSGRVNGELFF
12	TRBV6-1	TRBJ1-1	.	.	TGTGCCAGCAGTGCAGGGCGCACTGAAGCTTTCTTT	CASSAGRTEAFF
15	TRBV7-2	TRBJ2-1	.	TRBD1	TGTGCCAGCAGCCCGACAGGGGGAGGCTACAATGAGCAGTTCTTC	CASSPTGGGYNEQFF
15	TRBV4-3	TRBJ2-1	.	TRBD2	TGCGCCAGCAGCCAAGATTGGACTAGCGGGTCTGAGCAGTTCTTC	CASSQDWTSGSEQFF
14	TRBV11-1	TRBJ1-1	.	.	TGTGCCAGCAGCGTAGGAGGGGGGGCCGCTGAAGCTTTCTTT	CASSVGGGAAEAFF
14	TRBV25-1	TRBJ2-5	.	TRBD1	TGTGCCAGCAGTCCCACTACAGGGGGGGAGACCCAGTACTTC	CASSPTTGGETQYF